The 7 T cell receptor beta chains presented below share a single source sample, sequenced in a study of T-cell memory formation after mild COVID-19. TCRdb analysed the 5' RACE reads with MiXCR anew, one entry per CDR3 protein. This sample has hundreds of thousands of distinct CDR3 sequences, with 15% to 20% found just once. Input material: PBMCs or a T cell subset sorted from them (not recorded which). Receptors originate from an adult woman who had mild COVID-19 (a few samples of this study predate the infection). Cell type and time point are not known.

The V call is TRBV5-4, the J call TRBJ2-3; TRBD2 matches at 8 bases. V was clipped by 5 bases and J by 4 bases; unmatched bases: 9. The germline gives CDR1 SGHNT, CDR2 YYREEE (reference sequence). The CDR3 is 15 residues long. CDR3 protein: CASRPRGGRADTQYF. The CDR3 DNA reads as TGTGCCAGCAGGCCTCGGGGGGGCAGGGCAGATACGCAGTATTTT.

This clonotype has a handful of counts. This chain links TRBV3-1 with TRBJ1-5; D perhaps matches TRBD1 (5 bases). The CDR3 length is 11 residues. V was shortened by 1 base and J by 13 bases, with 8 bases between the two germline ends. From germline, CDR1 is LGHDT and CDR2 YNNKEL (reference sequence). CDR3: CASSQGGRQHF. In nucleotides, the CDR3 is TGTGCCAGCAGCCAAGGGGGCAGGCAGCATTTT. The full variable domain, completed using reference TRBV3-1 and TRBJ1-5, is DTAVSQTPKYLVTQMGNDKSIKCEQNLGHDTMYWYKQDSKKFLKIMFSYNNKELIINETVPNRFSPKSPDKAHLNLHINSLELGDSAVYFCASSQGGRQHFGDGTRLSIL.

The chain couples TRBV5-6 to TRBJ1-4, with TRBD1 matching 7 bases. The CDR3 covers 16 residues. V dropped 2 bases and J dropped 2; count of bases not matched to a gene: 6. Germline lookup yields CDR1 SGHDT and CDR2 YYEEEE. CDR3 bases: TGTGCCAGCAGCTTCCTGACAGGGACGACTAATGAAAAACTGTTTTTT. This codes for CASSFLTGTTNEKLFF.

This clonotype was seen a handful of times. The DNA for the CDR3 is TGCGCCAGCAGCCAAGTTGGTTTTAATGAAAAACTGTTTTTT. Translation gives CASSQVGFNEKLFF. The chain joins TRBV4-1 to TRBJ1-4, with D unclear. In germline, CDR1 is MGHRA, CDR2 YSYEKL. With 1 base removed from V and 4 bases from J, the gap between germline ends came to 7 bases. The CDR3 consists of 14 residues.

This clonotype was counted only a few times. This chain joins TRBV7-8 and TRBJ2-7; maybe TRBD1 (6 bases). The ends were cut back, 4 bases at V and 3 bases at J, with 13 bases in the middle. The CDR3 loop spans 14 amino acids. Per the germline V gene, CDR1 is SGHVS and CDR2 is FQNEAQ. The CDR3 loop reads CASSSQGYIYEQYF. For the CDR3, the DNA is TGTGCCAGCAGCTCCCAGGGGTACATCTACGAGCAGTACTTC.

The chain is built from TRBV7-9 and TRBJ1-1, with a possible D match to TRBD1 (6 bases). Trimming stripped 8 bases from V and 5 bases from J, with 18 bases between. The germline gives CDR1 SEHNR, CDR2 FQNEAQ (reference sequence). The CDR3 contains 14 residues. The CDR3 coding sequence is TGTGCCAGCCCGGGGGGGGGCGAGAGAACTGAAGCTTTCTTT. Translating it yields CASPGGGERTEAFF. The full variable domain, completed using reference TRBV7-9 and TRBJ1-1, is DTGVSQNPRHKITKRGQNVTFRCDPISEHNRLYWYRQTLGQGPEFLTYFQNEAQLEKSRLLSDRFSAERPKGSFSTLEIQRTEQGDSAMYLCASPGGGERTEAFFGQGTRLTVV.

The chain combines TRBV12-5 with TRBJ1-5; D is undetermined. Trimming pared 6 bases from V and 3 bases from J, leaving 6 bases between. This CDR3 contains 12 residues. From germline, CDR1 is LGHNT and CDR2 FRNRAP. CDR3 bases: TGTGCTAGTGGCGGATTCAATCAGCCCCAGCATTTT. It is translated as CASGGFNQPQHF.